Below are 2 T cell receptor beta chains sequenced from a single sample in a study of T cell repertoires in ileal Crohn's disease (dated by TCRdb to between 2019 and 2020). The library was made by the immunoSEQ multiplex PCR assay. Imported from immuneACCESS, the table was reduced by TCRdb to in-frame sequences with V and J called. These copies leave out some clones; in studies compared against another copy, an unresolved V gene accounts for under half, and the cause of the remainder is not known. In this sample the table shows around 8,000 clones, roughly 73% of which occur a single time. The top ten clonotypes cover 8.4% of the sample. Material for sequencing was ileal tissue. These receptors were collected from an adult with Crohn's disease.

The chain has TRBV6-4 and TRBJ2-1; D remains ambiguous. Germline V gene data show CDR1 as MRHNA and CDR2 as SNTAGT. The CDR3 is 13 amino acids. Trimming pared 0 bases from V and 7 bases from J, leaving 7 bases between. CDR3 sequence: CASSDSQRNEQFF. In nucleotides, the CDR3 is TGTGCCAGCAGTGACTCGCAACGGAATGAGCAGTTCTTC.

The chain links TRBV29-1 to TRBJ1-3, with TRBD1 matching over 8 bases. The CDR3 totals 15 residues. Germline CDR1 reads SQVTM; CDR2 reads ANQGSEA. The trim removed 1 base at V and 0 bases at J, leaving 2 bases unmatched. The CDR3 reads CSVEGTGTSGNTIYF. DNA of the CDR3: TGCAGCGTTGAAGGGACAGGGACCTCTGGAAACACCATATATTTT.